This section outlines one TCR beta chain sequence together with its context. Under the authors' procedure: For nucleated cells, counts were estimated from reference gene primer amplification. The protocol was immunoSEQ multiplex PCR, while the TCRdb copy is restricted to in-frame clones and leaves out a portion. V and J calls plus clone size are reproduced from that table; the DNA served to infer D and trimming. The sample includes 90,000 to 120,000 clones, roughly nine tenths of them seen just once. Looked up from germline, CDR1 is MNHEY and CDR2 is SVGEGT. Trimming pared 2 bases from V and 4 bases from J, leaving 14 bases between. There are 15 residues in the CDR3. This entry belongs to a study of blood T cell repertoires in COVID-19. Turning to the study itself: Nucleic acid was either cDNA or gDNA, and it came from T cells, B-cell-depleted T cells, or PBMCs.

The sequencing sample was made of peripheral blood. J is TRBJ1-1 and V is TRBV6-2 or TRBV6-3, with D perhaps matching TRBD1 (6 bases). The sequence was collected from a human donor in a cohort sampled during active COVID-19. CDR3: CASSYAWGGSTEAFF. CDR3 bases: TGTGCCAGCAGTTACGCGTGGGGGGGCAGCACTGAAGCTTTCTTT.